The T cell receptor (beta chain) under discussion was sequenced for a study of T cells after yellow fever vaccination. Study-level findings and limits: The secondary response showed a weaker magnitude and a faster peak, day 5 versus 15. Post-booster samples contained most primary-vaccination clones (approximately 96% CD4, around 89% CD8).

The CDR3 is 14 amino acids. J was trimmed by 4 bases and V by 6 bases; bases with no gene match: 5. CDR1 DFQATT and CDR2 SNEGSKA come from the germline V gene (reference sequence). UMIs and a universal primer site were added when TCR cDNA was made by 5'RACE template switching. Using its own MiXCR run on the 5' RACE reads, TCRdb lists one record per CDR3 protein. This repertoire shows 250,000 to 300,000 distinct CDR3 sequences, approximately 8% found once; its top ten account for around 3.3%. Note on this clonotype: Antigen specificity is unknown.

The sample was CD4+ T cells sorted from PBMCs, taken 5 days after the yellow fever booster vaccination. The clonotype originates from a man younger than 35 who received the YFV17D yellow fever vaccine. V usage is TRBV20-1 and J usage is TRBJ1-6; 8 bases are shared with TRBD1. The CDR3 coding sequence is TGCAGTGCCCCAACAGGGGGATATAATTCACCCCTCCACTTT. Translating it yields CSAPTGGYNSPLHF.